Presented here are 26 T cell receptor beta chains from one specimen sequenced in a study of shared clonotypes between healthy human individuals. Using immunoSEQ multiplex PCR, the repertoire was profiled, and TCRdb retains in-frame clones only, with some absent. The sample holds nearly 2 million clones; about 95% are singletons and the top ten take 0.95% to 1.5%. As defined, naive CD8 cells were CD45RO-negative and positively selected for CCR7, with terminally differentiated effector memory CD45RA+ cells excluded. Sequenced sample: naive CD8+ T cells sorted from blood. These receptor sequences come from a man aged 18 to 29 in good health.

The chain employs TRBV13 and TRBJ1-1; D remains ambiguous. There are 14 residues in the CDR3. Germline CDR1 and CDR2: PRHDT and FYEKMQ (reference sequence). With 0 bases removed from V and 8 bases from J, the gap between germline ends came to 13 bases. Here the CDR3 reads CASSLGLIGAEAFF. CDR3 DNA sequence: TGTGCCAGCAGCTTAGGGCTGATAGGTGCCGAAGCTTTCTTT. Looking up the rest from reference TRBV13 and TRBJ1-1 gives the full variable domain: AAGVIQSPRHLIKEKRETATLKCYPIPRHDTVYWYQQGPGQDPQFLISFYEKMQSDKGSIPDRFSAQQFSDYHSELNMSSLELGDSALYFCASSLGLIGAEAFFGQGTRLTVV.

Remarks on this clone: Other nucleotide sequences in the sample specify the same CDR3. The chain joins TRBV6-5 to TRBJ1-1; unclear D gene. The CDR3 sequence is 12 residues long. V lost 6 bases and J lost 5, with 10 bases in between. The germline V gene encodes CDR1 MNHEY and CDR2 SVGAGI. The CDR3 reads CASSNGGTEAFF. The CDR3 DNA reads TGTGCCAGCAGCAACGGTGGGACTGAAGCTTTCTTT.

CDR3 loop: CASSHQGVVGFRGTEAFF. The CDR3 coding sequence is TGTGCCAGCAGCCATCAAGGTGTTGTCGGTTTTCGAGGCACTGAAGCTTTCTTT. This sequence joins TRBV13 and TRBJ1-1; no definite D call. The CDR3 is 18 residues long. The V end lost 5 bases, the J end lost 4 bases, and 26 bases lay between the germline ends. Germline assignment: CDR1 PRHDT and CDR2 FYEKMQ (reference sequence).

This clone has more than one count but fewer than ten. The chain combines TRBV5-6 with TRBJ1-6, with a possible D match to TRBD1 (5 bases). The CDR3 sequence is 15 residues long. V shed 3 bases and J shed 4 bases, with 11 bases lying between them. The germline CDR1 and CDR2 sequences are SGHDT and YYEEEE. The CDR3 DNA reads as TGTGCCAGCAGCTCGAGGGGTAATTATAATTCACCCCTCCACTTT. Translation: CASSSRGNYNSPLHF.

This clone was detected once. The genes are TRBV5-8 and TRBJ2-7, with TRBD1 identical over 9 bases. CDR3 length: 14 residues. CDR1 is SGHTS, CDR2 YDEGEE, per germline. The ends lost 4 bases at V and 5 bases at J; junction bases unmatched: 7. This CDR3 is CASSGGTGWNEQYF. The CDR3 DNA follows: TGTGCCAGCAGCGGGGGGACAGGGTGGAACGAGCAGTACTTC.

The chain employs TRBV7-8 and TRBJ2-4; D gene unclear. The CDR3 loop spans 16 amino acids. V lost 5 bases, J lost 0 bases, and 14 bases lay in between. CDR1 is SGHVS, CDR2 FQNEAQ, per germline. CDR3 in DNA: TGTGCCAGCAGCCCCGACATCAACCTAGCCAAAAACATTCAGTACTTC. It translates to CASSPDINLAKNIQYF.

CDR3 sequence: CASSWQGTYEQYF. The CDR3 DNA sequence: TGTGCCAGCAGTTGGCAGGGAACCTACGAGCAGTACTTC. This chain connects TRBV27 to TRBJ2-7, with D possibly matching TRBD1 (5 bases). V was clipped by 4 bases and J by 2 bases, with 9 bases between them. Per germline, CDR1 MNHEY and CDR2 SMNVEV (reference sequence). The CDR3 is 13 amino acids.

This clone has a single count. The chain joins TRBV27 to TRBJ2-7; 7 bases map to TRBD1. V trimming: 4 bases; J trimming: 3 bases; junction bases outside the gene matches: 6. The CDR3 is 14 residues long. CDR1 and CDR2 from the germline V gene are MNHEY and SMNVEV (reference sequence). DNA for the CDR3: TGTGCCAGCAGTTCCGCGACAGGGCTCTACGAGCAGTACTTC. This encodes CASSSATGLYEQYF.

The chain employs TRBV7-9 and TRBJ1-5; no reliable D call. CDR3 length: 14 amino acids. The V and J ends lost 2 bases and 2 bases respectively, with 7 bases between them. From germline, CDR1 is SEHNR and CDR2 FQNEAQ (reference sequence). The CDR3: CASSLYTGNQPQHF. The DNA of the CDR3 is TGTGCCAGCAGCTTATATACGGGCAATCAGCCCCAGCATTTT.

The chain joins TRBV30 to TRBJ2-7; possible D gene TRBD1, 6 bases. Trimming took off 5 bases at V and 2 bases at J, with 16 bases between the two ends. The CDR3 is 14 residues long. Germline CDR1 GTSNPN, CDR2 SVGIG (reference sequence). The CDR3 nucleotides are TGTGCCTGGGACCCCACAGGGCAGACCTACGAGCAGTACTTC. It translates to CAWDPTGQTYEQYF.

A note on this clone: Within the sample, other DNA sequences also encode this same CDR3. The chain joins TRBV18 to TRBJ2-7; perhaps TRBD1 as D (6 bases). Per germline, CDR1 KGHSH and CDR2 LQKENI. CDR3 length: 14 residues. Trimming removed 3 bases from V and 0 bases from J, with 9 bases in between. The CDR3 DNA sequence: TGTGCCAGCTCACCTCGGGACACCTCCTACGAGCAGTACTTC. Translated: CASSPRDTSYEQYF.

V usage is TRBV6-6 and J usage is TRBJ2-7; no clear D gene. V lost 0 bases, J lost 3 bases, and 9 bases lay in between. The CDR3 length is 14 residues. Germline V gene data show CDR1 as MNHNY and CDR2 as SVGAGI (reference sequence). The CDR3 spells CASSYSNTDYEQYF. CDR3 in DNA: TGTGCCAGCAGTTACTCCAATACGGACTACGAGCAGTACTTC.

This clone was recorded once. The chain joins TRBV4-1 to TRBJ1-1; no definite D call. The germline V gene encodes CDR1 MGHRA and CDR2 YSYEKL. This CDR3 spans 15 amino acids. V was pared by 4 bases and J by 0 bases, with 12 bases between. CDR3 sequence: CASSRAPSMNTEAFF. The CDR3 DNA is TGCGCCAGCAGCCGAGCCCCCTCCATGAACACTGAAGCTTTCTTT.

This chain links TRBV27 with TRBJ1-2, with D maybe TRBD1 (5 bases). The germline CDR1 and CDR2 sequences are MNHEY and SMNVEV (reference sequence). The V end lost 5 bases, the J end lost 1 base, and 17 bases lay between the germline ends. The CDR3 runs to 16 residues. CDR3 sequence reads: CASSPNHVGVNYGYTF. CDR3 nucleotides: TGTGCCAGCAGTCCCAATCACGTGGGGGTTAACTATGGCTACACCTTC.

The chain couples TRBV13 to TRBJ2-1, with 7 bases matching TRBD1. The CDR3 sequence is 15 residues long. The V gene's germline CDR1 is PRHDT and CDR2 FYEKMQ (reference sequence). The trim removed 2 bases at V and 3 bases at J, leaving 4 bases unmatched. The CDR3: CASSLKGGDYNEQFF. CDR3 bases: TGTGCCAGCAGCTTAAAAGGGGGCGACTACAATGAGCAGTTCTTC.

The rearrangement joins TRBV27 to TRBJ2-7; 7 nucleotides agree with TRBD2. The CDR3 runs 14 residues. Germline V gene lookup returns CDR1 MNHEY and CDR2 SMNVEV (reference sequence). Trimming removed 8 bases from V and 4 bases from J; junction bases left unmatched: 11. CDR3 region: CASALGGEGYEQYF. Here the CDR3 DNA reads TGTGCCAGCGCCTTGGGAGGGGAGGGGTACGAGCAGTACTTC.

The chain employs TRBV30 and TRBJ2-1; 14 bases agree with TRBD2. The germline V gene has CDR1 GTSNPN and CDR2 SVGIG (reference sequence). The ends lost 5 bases at V and 3 bases at J; junction bases unmatched: 6. This CDR3 has 16 amino acids. CDR3 protein: CAWEPGLAGDYNEQFF. The CDR3 bases are TGTGCCTGGGAACCGGGACTAGCGGGAGACTACAATGAGCAGTTCTTC.

This rearrangement joins TRBV7-9 to TRBJ2-5; D unresolved. This CDR3 has 15 amino acids. In germline, CDR1 is SEHNR, CDR2 FQNEAQ (reference sequence). Trimming pared 1 base from V and 3 bases from J, leaving 12 bases between. The CDR3 loop reads CASSLGVIAEETQYF. The CDR3 coding sequence is TGTGCCAGCAGCTTAGGCGTAATAGCCGAAGAGACCCAGTACTTC. Supplemented by reference TRBV7-9 and TRBJ2-5, the full variable domain reads DTGVSQNPRHKITKRGQNVTFRCDPISEHNRLYWYRQTLGQGPEFLTYFQNEAQLEKSRLLSDRFSAERPKGSFSTLEIQRTEQGDSAMYLCASSLGVIAEETQYFGPGTRLLVL.

The chain links TRBV11-3 to TRBJ2-2, with 10 bases identical to TRBD2. The trim removed 6 bases at V and 8 bases at J, leaving 12 bases unmatched. Germline V CDR1 and CDR2: SGHNT, YENEEA. The length of the CDR3 is 16 residues. The CDR3 loop is CASSYLGLAGAGELFF. DNA of the CDR3: TGTGCCAGCAGTTACCTCGGTCTAGCGGGAGCAGGGGAGCTGTTTTTT.

This clone was recorded only once. The chain joins TRBV5-6 to TRBJ2-7; 11 nucleotides align to TRBD1. Germline CDR1 and CDR2: SGHDT and YYEEEE. CDR3 length: 16 residues. V trimming: 7 bases; J trimming: 7 bases; junction bases outside the gene matches: 16. CDR3 region: CASWGGQGATFGEQYF. CDR3 coding DNA: TGTGCCAGCTGGGGTGGACAGGGGGCTACCTTCGGAGAGCAGTACTTC.

The rearrangement joins TRBV4-3 to TRBJ2-7, with TRBD2 matching 8 bases. CDR3 length: 14 amino acids. V lost 5 bases and J lost 6; bases outside the gene matches: 9. Per germline, CDR1 LGHNA and CDR2 YSLEER. CDR3 sequence reads: CASSITSGPREQYF. CDR3 nucleotide sequence: TGCGCCAGCAGCATCACTAGCGGTCCGCGCGAGCAGTACTTC.

The V gene is TRBV27, the J gene TRBJ1-1, with D unclear. Germline V CDR1 and CDR2: MNHEY, SMNVEV (reference sequence). Between the trimmed V and J ends, which lost 6 bases and 0 bases, there was a span of 8 bases. The CDR3 extends over 13 amino acids. The CDR3 region is CASSLNVNTEAFF. DNA for the CDR3: TGTGCCAGCAGCCTGAACGTGAACACTGAAGCTTTCTTT.

This sequence joins TRBV27 and TRBJ2-1, with 9 positions matching TRBD2. Germline CDR1 and CDR2: MNHEY and SMNVEV (reference sequence). V shed 5 bases, J shed 4 bases, and the junction held 6 bases outside the gene matches. CDR3 size: 15 residues. The CDR3, as DNA: TGTGCCAGCAGTCTCACTAGCGGGCCTTACAATGAGCAGTTCTTC. Its protein product is CASSLTSGPYNEQFF.

This clone was counted a single time. V and J are TRBV30 and TRBJ2-7, with D possibly matching TRBD1 (5 bases). The CDR3 totals 13 residues. V lost 0 bases and J 5 bases, leaving 11 bases between the germline ends. Germline lookup yields CDR1 GTSNPN and CDR2 SVGIG (reference sequence). As DNA, the CDR3 is TGTGCCTGGAGTGTAGGACACGAAAACGAGCAGTACTTC. It specifies CAWSVGHENEQYF. The variable domain in full, completed from reference TRBV30 and TRBJ2-7, reads SQTIHQWPATLVQPVGSPLSLECTVEGTSNPNLYWYRQAAGRGLQLLFYSVGIGQISSEVPQNLSASRPQDRQFILSSKKLLLSDSGFYLCAWSVGHENEQYFGPGTRLTVT.

This chain links TRBV13 with TRBJ2-3; 7 bases fit TRBD2. The CDR3 loop spans 12 amino acids. V was clipped by 5 bases and J by 8 bases; unmatched bases: 4. Germline V gene sequence: CDR1 PRHDT, CDR2 FYEKMQ (reference sequence). The CDR3 nucleotides are TGTGCCAGCAGCACAAGGGAGGGTACGCAGTATTTT. Translating it yields CASSTREGTQYF.

The rearrangement joins TRBV5-1 to TRBJ2-7, with 12 bases that match TRBD2. V was pared by 2 bases and J by 4 bases, with 16 bases of the junction left unmatched. Germline V gene lookup returns CDR1 SGHRS and CDR2 YFSETQ. This CDR3 spans 19 amino acids. The CDR3 here is CASSFTGLAGGPDQYEQYF. CDR3 in DNA: TGCGCCAGCAGCTTTACGGGACTAGCGGGTGGCCCCGACCAGTACGAGCAGTACTTC.